This T cell receptor beta chain was identified during a study of blood T cell repertoires in COVID-19. As for the study in general: COVID-19 samples, acute and convalescent, were from the United States, Italy and Spain. In each case, the material was cDNA or gDNA derived from T cells, B-cell-depleted T cells, or PBMCs.

Trimming removed 6 bases at V and 0 bases at J, with 11 bases between. CDR3 length: 14 residues. One Seattle source followed patients from active infection through their disease course. In the original processing: Researchers report that nucleated cell counts were estimated from reference gene primer amplification. Using immunoSEQ multiplex PCR, the repertoire was profiled, and TCRdb retains in-frame clones only, with some absent. That table gives V, J and clone size, and the DNA gave D and trimming. The table lists roughly 500,000 clones, about 88% of them singletons. Sequencing input: peripheral blood. This receptor was obtained from a man in his late teens or twenties with COVID-19, enrolled during active disease. The gene calls are TRBV6-7 and TRBJ1-1; D not certain. TRBV6-7 is flagged as an ORF with uncertain function. The chain's CDR3 is CASREGILNTEAFF. CDR3 DNA sequence: TGTGCCAGCAGGGAGGGAATTTTGAACACTGAAGCTTTCTTT.